Each of the 30 T cell receptor beta chains below was sequenced from the same sample in a study of T-cell memory formation after mild COVID-19 (dated by TCRdb to the early 2020s). The method was 5' RACE. Data came from an Illumina NovaSeq 6000. The raw public data were reprocessed by TCRdb itself: fastp quality trimming at Q25, MiXCR clonotype calling, in-frame beta chains only. Each entry merges the rows of one CDR3 protein and shows their most common DNA and genes. The sample table holds approximately 98,000 distinct CDR3 sequences, of which about a sixth were seen once. The ten largest clonotypes hold around 5.1% of the sample. The sequenced sample was PBMCs or a T cell subset sorted from them (not recorded which). The receptors here all came from a man younger than 30 who had mild COVID-19 (a few samples of this study predate the infection). The sample titles of this study are shuffled in the database, so cell type and time point are left out; the donor was told from shared clones.

This clonotype turned up a few times. The V call is TRBV6-1, the J call TRBJ2-5; no reliable D call. This CDR3 spans 12 amino acids. Germline loops: CDR1 MNHNS, CDR2 SASEGT. The V gene lost 6 bases and the J gene lost 0 bases, with 5 bases spanning the gap. DNA for the CDR3: TGTGCCAGCAGGCGCTACCAAGAGACCCAGTACTTC. Translating it yields CASRRYQETQYF.

This clonotype occurred a few times. The chain couples TRBV6-5 to TRBJ1-1; D is ambiguous. The CDR3 extends over 12 amino acids. CDR1 is MNHEY, CDR2 SVGAGI, per germline. V was shortened by 6 bases and J by 4 bases, with 9 bases between the two germline ends. The CDR3 DNA reads TGTGCCAGCAGCTCTCGCCCCACTGAAGCTTTCTTT. This sequence encodes CASSSRPTEAFF.

J is TRBJ2-5 and V is TRBV6-6; D is uncertain. The CDR3 spans 12 residues. Trimming shortened V by 7 bases and J by 5 bases, and 11 bases separated the two germline ends. CDR1 is MNHNY and CDR2 is SVGAGI in the germline V gene (reference sequence). CDR3 in DNA: TGTGCCAGCATCTCCCAGGAGGAGACCCAGTACTTC. This encodes CASISQEETQYF.

The V and J genes are TRBV6-5 and TRBJ1-5, with D tentatively TRBD1 (5 bases). Between the trimmed V and J ends, which lost 8 bases and 7 bases, there was a span of 15 bases. There are 13 residues in the CDR3. Germline assignment: CDR1 MNHEY and CDR2 SVGAGI. CDR3 nucleotides: TGTGCCAGCGCACGGGGGGAGACACAGCCCCAGCATTTT. It yields the protein CASARGETQPQHF.

V gene TRBV20-1 combines with J gene TRBJ2-2; D unresolved. Germline-derived CDR1 and CDR2 are DFQATT and SNEGSKA (reference sequence). The CDR3 loop spans 15 amino acids. Trimming left V 7 bases short and J 0 bases short, with 15 bases between. The CDR3 sequence: CSVKRGVPNTGELFF. The CDR3 bases are TGCAGTGTCAAGCGCGGAGTCCCGAACACCGGGGAGCTGTTTTTT.

This clonotype appeared a few times. This sequence joins TRBV28 and TRBJ2-1; D unclear. V was shortened by 3 bases and J by 8 bases, with 14 bases between the two germline ends. The length of the CDR3 is 14 residues. Germline V CDR1 and CDR2: MDHEN, SYDVKM. CDR3 DNA sequence: TGTGCCAGCAGTTTCGGGTCTCGACGAGATGAGCAGTTCTTC. Its translation: CASSFGSRRDEQFF.

This clonotype occurred a few times. The chain employs TRBV19 and TRBJ2-6, with D unresolved. CDR3 length: 15 residues. The germline gives CDR1 LNHDA, CDR2 SQIVND (reference sequence). Between the trimmed V and J ends, which lost 4 bases and 0 bases, there was a span of 7 bases. CDR3 in amino acids: CASSKLHSGANVLTF. For the CDR3, the DNA is TGTGCCAGTAGTAAGCTCCACTCTGGGGCCAACGTCCTGACTTTC.

There are a few counts of this clonotype. The chain is built from TRBV29-1 and TRBJ2-3, with a possible D match to TRBD2 (5 bases). Per germline, CDR1 SQVTM and CDR2 ANQGSEA. Trimming pared 4 bases from V and 4 bases from J, leaving 15 bases between. This CDR3 spans 14 amino acids. CDR3 in amino acids: CSVGRAGVADTQYF. CDR3 DNA: TGCAGCGTTGGTCGCGCGGGTGTGGCAGATACGCAGTATTTT.

This clonotype has a count of ten or more. V usage is TRBV5-1 and J usage is TRBJ2-3, with D perhaps assigned TRBD1 or TRBD2 (5 bases each). The V and J ends lost 3 bases and 2 bases respectively, with 13 bases between them. This CDR3 has 15 amino acids. From germline, CDR1 is SGHRS and CDR2 YFSETQ. The DNA for the CDR3 is TGCGCCAGCAGCTGGACCTCCGGGACCACAGATACGCAGTATTTT. It yields the protein CASSWTSGTTDTQYF.

V usage is TRBV5-1 and J usage is TRBJ2-1; TRBD2 matches at 7 bases. CDR1 is SGHRS, CDR2 YFSETQ, per germline. The CDR3 sequence is 14 residues long. Trimming cost V 5 bases and J 5 bases; bases outside gene matches: 7. DNA of the CDR3: TGCGCCAGCAGTCGGGGGGACCGGGACAATGAGCAGTTCTTC. It codes for CASSRGDRDNEQFF. Combining the CDR3 with reference TRBV5-1 and TRBJ2-1 gives the whole variable domain KAGVTQTPRYLIKTRGQQVTLSCSPISGHRSVSWYQQTPGQGLQFLFEYFSETQRNKGNFPGRFSGRQFSNSRSEMNVSTLELGDSALYLCASSRGDRDNEQFFGPGTRLTVL.

This chain joins TRBV29-1 and TRBJ1-2, with D uncertain. This CDR3 is 9 amino acids long. Germline V CDR1 and CDR2: SQVTM, ANQGSEA. The V end was cut by 4 bases, the J end by 6 bases, with 3 bases between. The CDR3 bases are TGCAGCGTTGTGGATGGCTACACCTTC. Its translation is CSVVDGYTF. Filled out from reference TRBV29-1 and TRBJ1-2, the complete variable domain reads SAVISQKPSRDICQRGTSLTIQCQVDSQVTMMFWYRQQPGQSLTLIATANQGSEATYESGFVIDKFPISRPNLTFSTLTVSNMSPEDSSIYLCSVVDGYTFGSGTRLTVV.

The table lists this clonotype with a few counts. V is TRBV7-9 and J is TRBJ1-2; 9 bases fit TRBD1. There are 15 residues in the CDR3. The germline V gene encodes CDR1 SEHNR and CDR2 FQNEAQ (reference sequence). V lost 6 bases, J lost 1 base, and 6 bases stayed unmatched. This chain's CDR3 is CASRGGTGLNYGYTF. CDR3 bases: TGTGCCAGCAGAGGCGGGACAGGGCTTAACTATGGCTACACCTTC.

There are a few counts of this clonotype. The CDR3 loop is CASSFGLAGIYNEQFF. As DNA, the CDR3 is TGCGCCAGCAGCTTCGGACTAGCGGGGATCTACAATGAGCAGTTCTTC. The chain carries TRBV5-1 and TRBJ2-1, with TRBD2 identical over 12 bases. Germline V CDR1 and CDR2: SGHRS, YFSETQ. This CDR3 contains 16 residues. Losses at the gene ends were 2 bases for V and 3 bases for J; bases not matched to a gene: 3.

The rearrangement links TRBV7-9 to TRBJ1-4, with D possibly matching TRBD1 (5 bases). CDR1 is SEHNR and CDR2 is FQNEAQ in the germline V gene (reference sequence). The CDR3 totals 14 residues. V lost 0 bases and J lost 7, with 9 bases in between. CDR3 coding DNA: TGTGCCAGCAGCTTAGCGCGGCAGGGTGAAAAACTGTTTTTT. This codes for CASSLARQGEKLFF. The whole variable domain, remainder taken from reference TRBV7-9 and TRBJ1-4, is DTGVSQNPRHKITKRGQNVTFRCDPISEHNRLYWYRQTLGQGPEFLTYFQNEAQLEKSRLLSDRFSAERPKGSFSTLEIQRTEQGDSAMYLCASSLARQGEKLFFGSGTQLSVL.

The chain employs TRBV6-5 and TRBJ1-2, with D uncertain. The CDR3 extends over 17 amino acids. The V end was cut by 0 bases, the J end by 1 base, with 15 bases between. Germline V lookup: CDR1 MNHEY, CDR2 SVGAGI. Here the CDR3 reads CASSYSTTQLHNYGYTF. CDR3 DNA: TGTGCCAGCAGTTACTCGACTACCCAGTTGCATAACTATGGCTACACCTTC.

This clonotype was picked up a small number of times. V gene TRBV11-1 combines with J gene TRBJ2-3; D perhaps matches TRBD1 (6 bases). Germline V gene lookup returns CDR1 SGHAT and CDR2 FQDESV (reference sequence). The CDR3 is 16 residues long. V lost 0 bases to trimming and J lost 2 bases, with 12 bases between them. CDR3 DNA: TGTGCCAGCAGCTTAGCGGACAGAGGGCCCACAGATACGCAGTATTTT. Encoded protein: CASSLADRGPTDTQYF. The full variable domain, rest sourced from reference TRBV11-1 and TRBJ2-3, is EAEVAQSPRYKITEKSQAVAFWCDPISGHATLYWYRQILGQGPELLVQFQDESVVDDSQLPKDRFSAERLKGVDSTLKIQPAELGDSAMYLCASSLADRGPTDTQYFGPGTRLTVL.

The chain is built from TRBV5-1 and TRBJ2-5; D is possibly TRBD2 (6 bases). The V and J ends lost 2 bases and 3 bases respectively, with 14 bases between them. The CDR3 length is 15 residues. CDR1 is SGHRS, CDR2 YFSETQ, per germline. Written as DNA, the CDR3 is TGCGCCAGCAGCTTACTTCCGGGAGTCAAAGAGACCCAGTACTTC. It codes for CASSLLPGVKETQYF.

V is TRBV7-3 and J is TRBJ2-3; 10 nucleotides agree with TRBD2. Germline CDR1 and CDR2: SGHTA and FQGTGA. J was trimmed by 5 bases and V by 1 base; bases with no gene match: 12. CDR3 length: 18 amino acids. The CDR3 coding sequence is TGTGCCAGCAGCTTAAGGGGAATCAGCGGGGGGGCCAAAGATACGCAGTATTTT. As protein: CASSLRGISGGAKDTQYF.

This clonotype was picked up many times. The chain employs TRBV15 and TRBJ2-5; TRBD2 agrees at 9 bases. The CDR3 consists of 14 residues. The V segment lost 0 bases and the J segment 5 bases; nucleotides outside the gene matches: 1. Per the germline V gene, CDR1 is LNHNV and CDR2 is YYDKDF (reference sequence). DNA of the CDR3: TGTGCCACCAGCAGAGATCTAGCGGGGGAGACCCAGTACTTC. Translation: CATSRDLAGETQYF.

The V call is TRBV12-3 or TRBV12-4, the J call TRBJ2-5; 10 bases are shared with TRBD1. The CDR3 consists of 16 residues. V dropped 6 bases and J dropped 5; count of bases not matched to a gene: 12. The CDR3 region has the DNA TGTGCCAGCAGCCGACGGGGACAGGGGTCGGGGGAGACCCAGTACTTC. Translation gives CASSRRGQGSGETQYF.

The chain carries TRBV27 and TRBJ1-1, with 8 bases that match TRBD1. This CDR3 has 12 amino acids. CDR1 is MNHEY, CDR2 SMNVEV, per germline (reference sequence). Unmatched junction bases numbered 6, after V lost 9 bases and J lost 6 bases. The CDR3 loop reads CASRTGKAEAFF. The CDR3 DNA is TGTGCCAGTCGGACAGGGAAAGCTGAAGCTTTCTTT.

V and J are TRBV29-1 and TRBJ2-3; tentative D call: TRBD2 (6 bases). The germline V gene encodes CDR1 SQVTM and CDR2 ANQGSEA. This CDR3 spans 15 amino acids. Trimming left V 3 bases short and J 0 bases short, with 13 bases between. The CDR3 spells CSVEGTGSSTDTQYF. The CDR3 DNA reads as TGCAGCGTTGAGGGGACTGGCTCGAGCACAGATACGCAGTATTTT.

The genes are TRBV4-1 and TRBJ2-7; 10 bases map to TRBD1. This CDR3 is built from 14 residues. The junction had 10 bases not matched to a gene; V was cut back by 8 bases and J by 6 bases. Looked up from germline, CDR1 is MGHRA and CDR2 is YSYEKL. CDR3 loop: CASRSPGQGSEQYF. DNA of the CDR3: TGCGCCAGCCGCTCACCGGGACAGGGGTCCGAGCAGTACTTC.

Only a few counts were recorded for this clonotype. The V and J genes are TRBV28 and TRBJ1-6; 7 bases match TRBD1. Trimming removed 4 bases from V and 8 bases from J; junction bases left unmatched: 11. The length of the CDR3 is 16 residues. Per the germline V gene, CDR1 is MDHEN and CDR2 is SYDVKM. CDR3 residues: CASSSPRAGGYSPLHF. The CDR3 nucleotides are TGTGCCAGCAGTTCACCCCGGGCAGGGGGATATTCACCCCTCCACTTT.

In its sample, this clonotype was seen a few times. The chain couples TRBV7-2 to TRBJ2-3, with D possibly being TRBD2 (7 bases). Trimming cost V 5 bases and J 7 bases, with 16 bases left between them. Germline V CDR1 and CDR2: SGHTA, FQGNSA. The CDR3 consists of 14 residues. This chain's CDR3 is CASSRGALSNTQYF. CDR3 nucleotide sequence: TGTGCCAGCAGCCGGGGGGCCCTATCAAATACGCAGTATTTT.

In this sample, this clonotype turned up a few times. V usage is TRBV24-1 and J usage is TRBJ2-1; 7 positions agree with TRBD2. The CDR3 is 16 residues long. V lost 7 bases, J lost 1 base, and 9 bases stayed unmatched. CDR1 and CDR2 from the germline V gene are KGHDR and SFDVKD. In nucleotides, the CDR3 is TGTGCCACCAGCGGATGGAGCGGGGTTTCCTACAATGAGCAGTTCTTC. This translates into CATSGWSGVSYNEQFF.

This clonotype was recorded at least ten times. The rearrangement uses TRBV7-3 and TRBJ2-3; D is perhaps TRBD1 (5 bases). The CDR3 length is 13 residues. Germline CDR1 and CDR2: SGHTA and FQGTGA. Between the trimmed V and J ends, which lost 8 bases and 2 bases, there was a span of 11 bases. The CDR3 coding sequence is TGTGCCAGCTCACAGGATACCACAGATACGCAGTATTTT. It encodes CASSQDTTDTQYF.

The V and J genes are TRBV9 and TRBJ2-2; D tentatively fits TRBD1 or TRBD2 (5 bases each). V was pared by 0 bases and J by 1 base, with 7 bases between. Per the germline V gene, CDR1 is SGDLS and CDR2 is YYNGEE. The length of the CDR3 is 15 residues. CDR3: CASSVGGENTGELFF. The DNA for the CDR3 is TGTGCCAGCAGCGTAGGAGGGGAGAACACCGGGGAGCTGTTTTTT.

The CDR3 coding sequence is TGTGCCAGCAGTTACTCTTCGTCCTGGGGGACTGGGGCCAACGTCCTGACTTTC. As protein: CASSYSSSWGTGANVLTF. The chain couples TRBV6-5 to TRBJ2-6; tentatively, D is TRBD1 or TRBD2 (5 bases each). The germline V gene encodes CDR1 MNHEY and CDR2 SVGAGI. The ends were cut back, 0 bases at V and 2 bases at J, with 14 bases in the middle. This CDR3 contains 18 residues.

This clonotype was detected only once. The CDR3 DNA reads TGCAGTGCTAGAGATCCTAGTAGGCATACGCAGTATTTT. This sequence encodes CSARDPSRHTQYF. The chain recombines TRBV20-1 with TRBJ2-3; D unclear. V was clipped by 0 bases and J by 7 bases, with 11 bases between them. The CDR3 is 13 amino acids. Looked up from germline, CDR1 is DFQATT and CDR2 is SNEGSKA (reference sequence).